This T cell receptor beta chain derives from a study of early T cells in non-severe SARS-CoV-2 infection. About the study: Whole-blood bulk RNA, unsorted, was sequenced, and chains were unpaired.

Losses at the gene ends were 5 bases for V and 4 bases for J; bases not matched to a gene: 9. Germline lookup yields CDR1 MNHEY and CDR2 SVGEGT. This CDR3 is built from 16 residues. Study conclusions and caveats: The matching step, a VDJdb search, favored anti-spike CD8 responses and missed private and CD4 specificities.

Of note for this clonotype: Its matching antigen is unknown.

In the library, individual cDNA molecules carried attached unique molecular identifiers. One entry per CDR3 protein, called by TCRdb with MiXCR from the 5' RACE reads. Among 61,000 or so distinct CDR3 sequences, 9.5% to 15% were seen once, and the ten largest hold approximately 1.2%. The TCR originated in an adult who was a healthcare worker with PCR-confirmed SARS-CoV-2 infection or an uninfected control (not recorded which). The donor label of this sample is uncertain. The specimen comprised whole blood, sampled at baseline. This chain connects TRBV6-2 or TRBV6-3 to TRBJ2-1; 9 nucleotides agree with TRBD2. CDR3 coding DNA: TGTGCCAGCAGTAACCCGGGACTAGCCGAATACAATGAGCAGTTCTTC. Translated: CASSNPGLAEYNEQFF.